Below are 10 T cell receptor beta chains sequenced from a single sample in a study of regulatory T cells in long-lasting Graves disease. HTBI primers from iRepertoire and Arm-PCR of CDR3 regions yielded the TCR beta libraries. TCRdb reprocessed the multiplex PCR reads via MiXCR and lists one record per CDR3 protein. The sample includes under 450,000 distinct CDR3 sequences, 12% of them seen just once. The time point here: newly diagnosed GD, antithyroid drugs for less than 3 months. PBMC-extracted RNA yielded the TCR library. These same records also appear under a second study, on T cells in Graves' hyperthyroidism and ophthalmopathy.

The sequencing used peripheral blood mononuclear cells (PBMCs), collected at new diagnosis, from a patient treated with antithyroid drugs. Receptor source: a woman under 30 with Graves disease.

This clonotype came up many times. The rearrangement joins TRBV4-3 to TRBJ1-2; TRBD1 aligns across 7 bases. The CDR3 is 17 residues long. Germline trimming cut 0 bases from V and 1 base from J; bases unmatched to any gene: 8. CDR1 is LGHNA, CDR2 YSLEER, per germline. The CDR3 DNA reads TGCGCCAGCAGCCAAGAGTTCGGGACAGCCATTAACTATGGCTACACCTTC. Its protein product is CASSQEFGTAINYGYTF.

In its sample, this clonotype was seen many times. This chain joins TRBV7-9 and TRBJ2-7, with a tentative D call TRBD2 (5 bases). The germline V gene has CDR1 SEHNR and CDR2 FQNEAQ (reference sequence). CDR3 length equals 13 residues. V shed 3 bases and J shed 3 bases, with 9 bases lying between them. The CDR3 DNA sequence: TGTGCCAGCAGCTTTGCGGGTAACTACGAGCAGTACTTC. Residues: CASSFAGNYEQYF. Supplemented by reference TRBV7-9 and TRBJ2-7, the full variable domain reads DTGVSQNPRHKITKRGQNVTFRCDPISEHNRLYWYRQTLGQGPEFLTYFQNEAQLEKSRLLSDRFSAERPKGSFSTLEIQRTEQGDSAMYLCASSFAGNYEQYFGPGTRLTVT.

This clonotype has a count of ten or more. The chain has TRBV7-2 and TRBJ1-6; D gene ambiguous. The CDR3 has 13 residues. Trimming shortened V by 1 base and J by 7 bases, and 5 bases separated the two germline ends. The V gene's germline CDR1 is SGHTA and CDR2 FQGNSA. The CDR3 DNA reads as TGTGCCAGCAGCTTAGGAGGGAATTCACCCCTCCACTTT. Its protein is CASSLGGNSPLHF.

This chain links TRBV9 with TRBJ2-3, with TRBD2 matching over 11 bases. The length of the CDR3 is 19 residues. Germline lookup yields CDR1 SGDLS and CDR2 YYNGEE. V lost 3 bases to trimming and J lost 3 bases; unmatched junction nucleotides: 15. In DNA form, the CDR3 reads TGTGCCAGCAGCGACCGATGGGGGCTAGCGGGGGGATCAACAGATACGCAGTATTTT. Translating it yields CASSDRWGLAGGSTDTQYF.

This clonotype was observed a few times. The V call is TRBV20-1, the J call TRBJ1-2; 7 bases map to TRBD1. The CDR3 consists of 17 residues. V gave up 0 bases and J gave up 0 bases; unmatched junction bases: 10. Germline values: CDR1 DFQATT, CDR2 SNEGSKA (reference sequence). CDR3 DNA: TGCAGTGCTAGAGATCGAATCCCCGACAGGGCTAACTATGGCTACACCTTC. Residues: CSARDRIPDRANYGYTF.

The table lists this clonotype with many counts. The chain combines TRBV7-2 with TRBJ2-4, with 11 bases aligning to TRBD1. The V segment lost 5 bases and the J segment 7 bases; nucleotides outside the gene matches: 10. Looked up from germline, CDR1 is SGHTA and CDR2 is FQGNSA. CDR3 length: 16 amino acids. The CDR3 bases are TGTGCCAGCAGCCCCCGGGGGGGACAGGGGGGGAACATTCAGTACTTC. Translating it yields CASSPRGGQGGNIQYF.

This clonotype was counted at least ten times. The rearrangement uses TRBV12-3 or TRBV12-4 and TRBJ2-5; D ambiguous. The ends were cut back, 1 base at V and 4 bases at J, with 10 bases in the middle. The CDR3 totals 14 residues. CDR3 protein: CASSLGGYIETQYF. CDR3 DNA sequence: TGTGCCAGCAGTTTAGGTGGCTACATAGAGACCCAGTACTTC.

This clonotype was observed many times. V and J are TRBV9 and TRBJ1-2; 7 nucleotides match TRBD1. CDR1 and CDR2 (germline): SGDLS, YYNGEE. The length of the CDR3 is 14 residues. The V and J ends lost 4 bases and 4 bases, in that order; junction bases with no gene match: 7. DNA of the CDR3: TGTGCCAGCAGCCCAGGAGGGGACAGCTATGGCTACACCTTC. Its translation is CASSPGGDSYGYTF.

This clonotype occurred a few times. The CDR3 DNA reads TGTGCCAGCGGGAAAGGAACGGGTTTAGGTAGCAATCAGCCCCAGCATTTT. Protein: CASGKGTGLGSNQPQHF. The chain recombines TRBV5-6 with TRBJ1-5; D is unresolved. The ends were cut back, 7 bases at V and 0 bases at J, with 20 bases in the middle. This CDR3 has 17 amino acids. The germline V gene encodes CDR1 SGHDT and CDR2 YYEEEE. Looking up the rest from reference TRBV5-6 and TRBJ1-5 gives the full variable domain: DAGVTQSPTHLIKTRGQQVTLRCSPKSGHDTVSWYQQALGQGPQFIFQYYEEEERQRGNFPDRFSGHQFPNYSSELNVNALLLGDSALYLCASGKGTGLGSNQPQHFGDGTRLSIL.

This clonotype was counted at least ten times. This chain links TRBV12-3 or TRBV12-4 with TRBJ1-2; D remains ambiguous. The CDR3 extends over 16 amino acids. Trimming removed 5 bases at V and 8 bases at J, with 24 bases between. The CDR3 here is CASSLSFTPMRAGYTF. The CDR3 DNA reads as TGTGCCAGCAGTCTCTCTTTCACACCTATGCGTGCCGGCTACACCTTC.